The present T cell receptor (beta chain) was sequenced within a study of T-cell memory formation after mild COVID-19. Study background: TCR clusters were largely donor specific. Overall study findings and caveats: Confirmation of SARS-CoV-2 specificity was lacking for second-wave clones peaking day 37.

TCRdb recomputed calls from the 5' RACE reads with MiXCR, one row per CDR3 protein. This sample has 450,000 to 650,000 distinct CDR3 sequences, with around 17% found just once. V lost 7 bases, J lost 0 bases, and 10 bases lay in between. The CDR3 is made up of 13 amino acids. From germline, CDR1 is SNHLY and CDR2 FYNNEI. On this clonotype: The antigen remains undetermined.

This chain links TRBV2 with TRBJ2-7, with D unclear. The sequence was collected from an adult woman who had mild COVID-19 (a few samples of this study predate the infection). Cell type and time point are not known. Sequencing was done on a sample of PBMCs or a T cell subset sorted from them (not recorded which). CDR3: CASNRRSSYEQYF. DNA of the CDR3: TGTGCCAGCAACAGAAGGAGCTCCTACGAGCAGTACTTC.